These 8 T cell receptor beta chains originate from one sample sequenced in a study of cytomegalovirus exposure and HLA in healthy donors. This table comes from immunoSEQ multiplex PCR, and its TCRdb copy is limited to in-frame clones, with some not included. The data show about 150,000 clones, 86% seen once. Sequenced input: PBMCs. The source is a human donor in good health.

DNA of the CDR3: TGTGCCAGCAGCAAAGTAGACGGGGCAACTAATGAAAAACTGTTTTTT. This gives the protein CASSKVDGATNEKLFF. The V and J genes are TRBV21-1 and TRBJ1-4. TRBV21-1 is termed a pseudogene. The CDR3 is made up of 16 amino acids.

The V call is TRBV18, the J call TRBJ2-7, with TRBD2 matching over 10 bases. Germline CDR1 and CDR2: KGHSH and LQKENI. J gave up 1 base and V 6 bases, and 6 bases lay outside the gene matches. The CDR3 is 15 residues long. The CDR3 reads CASSAGTSVSYEQYF. DNA of the CDR3: TGTGCCAGCTCGGCAGGGACTAGCGTATCCTACGAGCAGTACTTC. Full variable domain (outside the CDR3, taken from reference TRBV18 and TRBJ2-7): NAGVMQNPRHLVRRRGQEARLRCSPMKGHSHVYWYRQLPEEGLKFMVYLQKENIIDESGMPKERFSAEFPKEGPSILRIQQVVRGDSAAYFCASSAGTSVSYEQYFGPGTRLTVT.

This sequence joins TRBV6-1 and TRBJ2-3, with D uncertain. The V gene's germline CDR1 is MNHNS and CDR2 SASEGT. Trimming removed 2 bases from V and 2 bases from J, with 14 bases in between. The CDR3 length is 16 residues. The CDR3 DNA follows: TGTGCCAGCAGTGAATTCCGGAGTTCTAACACAGATACGCAGTATTTT. Amino acid sequence: CASSEFRSSNTDTQYF.

V gene TRBV2 combines with J gene TRBJ1-3; D gene unclear. The germline CDR1 and CDR2 sequences are SNHLY and FYNNEI. This CDR3 spans 13 amino acids. Trimming cost V 4 bases and J 0 bases, with 4 bases left between them. The CDR3 DNA is TGTGCCAGCAGTGGGAGCTCTGGAAACACCATATATTTT. Amino acids: CASSGSSGNTIYF.

In this sample, this clone turned up once. This chain uses TRBV29-1 with TRBJ2-7, with 7 bases that match TRBD2. Germline-derived CDR1 and CDR2 are SQVTM and ANQGSEA. The CDR3 contains 15 residues. V lost 0 bases to trimming and J lost 3 bases; unmatched junction nucleotides: 8. This CDR3 reads CSVEDREGRVYEQYF. For the CDR3, the DNA is TGCAGCGTTGAAGATCGTGAGGGGAGGGTCTACGAGCAGTACTTC.

The chain employs TRBV7-2 and TRBJ1-2; 9 bases fit TRBD1. Germline V lookup: CDR1 SGHTA, CDR2 FQGNSA. The CDR3 spans 14 residues. Germline trimming cut 6 bases from V and 8 bases from J; bases unmatched to any gene: 10. CDR3: CASRSPGTGRGYTF. CDR3 bases: TGTGCCAGCAGATCCCCCGGGACAGGGCGAGGCTACACCTTC.

The rearrangement uses TRBV15 and TRBJ2-1, with TRBD2 as a possible D gene (6 bases). This CDR3 spans 14 amino acids. Per the germline V gene, CDR1 is LNHNV and CDR2 is YYDKDF (reference sequence). The ends were cut back, 5 bases at V and 3 bases at J, with 11 bases in the middle. The CDR3 nucleotides are TGTGCCACCAGCCTTGTGGGGGGCTACAATGAGCAGTTCTTC. Translated: CATSLVGGYNEQFF.

The chain uses TRBV7-9 and TRBJ2-1; tentative D call: TRBD2 (6 bases). Germline V gene data show CDR1 as SEHNR and CDR2 as FQNEAQ (reference sequence). V lost 4 bases and J lost 5, with 15 bases in between. This CDR3 region has 15 residues. This CDR3 reads CASSSGTELNNEQFF. The CDR3 DNA follows: TGTGCCAGCAGCTCCGGGACTGAACTTAACAATGAGCAGTTCTTC.